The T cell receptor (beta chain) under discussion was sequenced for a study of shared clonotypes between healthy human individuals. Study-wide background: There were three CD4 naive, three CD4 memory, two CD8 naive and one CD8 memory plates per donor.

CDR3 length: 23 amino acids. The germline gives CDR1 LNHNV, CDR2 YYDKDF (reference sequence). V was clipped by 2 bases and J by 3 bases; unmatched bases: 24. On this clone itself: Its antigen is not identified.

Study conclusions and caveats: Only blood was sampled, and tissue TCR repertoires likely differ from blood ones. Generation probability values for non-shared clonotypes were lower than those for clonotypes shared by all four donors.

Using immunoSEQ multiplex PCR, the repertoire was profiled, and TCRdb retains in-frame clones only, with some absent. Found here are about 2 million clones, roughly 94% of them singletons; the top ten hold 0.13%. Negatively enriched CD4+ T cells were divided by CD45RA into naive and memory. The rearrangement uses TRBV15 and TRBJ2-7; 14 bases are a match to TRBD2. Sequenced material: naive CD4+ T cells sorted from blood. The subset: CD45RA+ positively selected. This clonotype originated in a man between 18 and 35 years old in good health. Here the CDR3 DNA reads TGTGCCACCAGCAGATCGGAGGGACTAGCGGGAGTTGTTACCCAAGCGTCCTACTACGAGCAGTACTTC. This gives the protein CATSRSEGLAGVVTQASYYEQYF.